This T cell receptor (beta chain) is from a study of cytotoxic CD8 clonotypes in ibrutinib-treated CLL. The method was immunoSEQ multiplex PCR; TCRdb's version includes in-frame clones alone and lacks a portion of them. The sample contains roughly 220,000 clones, approximately 70% of which appear only once. In germline, CDR1 is SQVTM, CDR2 ANQGSEA. The CDR3 extends over 14 amino acids. Between the trimmed V and J ends, which lost 6 bases and 6 bases, there was a span of 18 bases. The sequence came from a human donor with chronic lymphocytic leukemia. The sequencing used PBMCs, collected after 12 months of ibrutinib treatment. V and J are TRBV29-1 and TRBJ2-1; a possible D gene is TRBD1 (6 bases). The CDR3 is CSVPPDSIINEQFF. The CDR3 DNA reads TGCAGCGTACCCCCGGACAGTATAATCAATGAGCAGTTCTTC.